Presented here are 25 T cell receptor beta chains from one specimen sequenced in a study of blood T cell repertoires in COVID-19. TCRdb's copy holds only in-frame clones and misses some; the assay was immunoSEQ multiplex PCR. The sample lists about 160,000 clones, less than 85% occurring once. Input material: peripheral blood. The receptors come from a human donor with acute or convalescent COVID-19. The donor label of this sample is uncertain.

The rearrangement joins TRBV19 to TRBJ2-7; D is perhaps TRBD2 (5 bases). This CDR3 spans 14 amino acids. Germline assignment: CDR1 LNHDA and CDR2 SQIVND (reference sequence). V lost 2 bases to trimming and J lost 2 bases, with 10 bases between them. The CDR3 DNA is TGTGCCAGTAGTATAAGACGGGGAACCTACGAGCAGTACTTC. This codes for CASSIRRGTYEQYF.

The chain recombines TRBV9 with TRBJ1-5, with D perhaps matching TRBD1 (6 bases). V dropped 0 bases and J dropped 6 bases, with 10 bases sitting between them. The CDR3 has 14 amino acids. The V gene's germline CDR1 is SGDLS and CDR2 YYNGEE. The CDR3 here is CASSVDGGGQPQHF. The CDR3, as DNA: TGTGCCAGCAGCGTAGATGGGGGCGGTCAGCCCCAGCATTTT.

V and J are TRBV19 and TRBJ1-5; 11 bases are a match to TRBD1. V was pared by 8 bases and J by 2 bases, with 14 bases of the junction left unmatched. Germline CDR1 LNHDA, CDR2 SQIVND (reference sequence). The CDR3 is 18 amino acids. The CDR3: CASSLRTGGAGGNQPQHF. For the CDR3, the DNA is TGTGCCAGTTCCCTAAGGACAGGGGGCGCGGGGGGCAATCAGCCCCAGCATTTT.

The chain carries TRBV19 and TRBJ2-3; 7 bases align to TRBD1. Trimming at V came to 5 bases and at J to 5 bases, leaving 4 bases not matched to a gene. The CDR3 is 13 amino acids. Germline loops: CDR1 LNHDA, CDR2 SQIVND (reference sequence). The CDR3 loop reads CASSPRTGDTQYF. DNA for the CDR3: TGTGCCAGTAGTCCCAGGACAGGAGATACGCAGTATTTT.

CDR3 loop: CASSSSDRVAYNSPLHF. The CDR3 region has the DNA TGTGCCAGCAGCTCTAGCGACAGGGTCGCCTATAATTCACCCCTCCACTTT. The chain employs TRBV7-8 and TRBJ1-6; 7 bases agree with TRBD1. The CDR3 contains 17 residues. J lost 2 bases, V lost 4 bases, and 8 bases had no gene match. Germline V CDR1 and CDR2: SGHVS, FQNEAQ.

As concerns this clone: Other DNA variants within this sample encode the same CDR3. CDR3 DNA: TGTGCCAGCAGCTTAGGGGGGAAAGAGACCCAGTACTTC. Translating gives CASSLGGKETQYF. This chain connects TRBV7-3 to TRBJ2-5; perhaps TRBD2 as D (6 bases). Germline V gives CDR1 SGHTA, CDR2 FQGTGA. CDR3 length: 13 amino acids. V lost 2 bases and J lost 3, with 7 bases in between.

This clone was seen only a few times. The chain carries TRBV25-1 and TRBJ1-2; D is uncertain. Germline CDR1 reads MGHDK; CDR2 reads SYGVNS. V was clipped by 4 bases and J by 2 bases, with 5 bases between them. CDR3 length: 12 amino acids. DNA of the CDR3: TGTGCCAGCAGTGGGCAGAACTATGGCTACACCTTC. This sequence encodes CASSGQNYGYTF.

The J gene is TRBJ2-7, the V gene TRBV7-9; D might be TRBD2 (5 bases). Germline CDR1 is SEHNR and CDR2 is FQNEAQ (reference sequence). Trimming left V 5 bases short and J 3 bases short, with 14 bases between. This CDR3 contains 14 residues. The CDR3 loop is CASSPWTGSYEQYF. The CDR3 coding sequence is TGTGCCAGCAGCCCCTGGACGGGGAGCTACGAGCAGTACTTC.

The genes are TRBV6-5 and TRBJ1-5, with D tentatively TRBD1 (5 bases). The CDR3 loop spans 14 amino acids. V shed 6 bases and J shed 3 bases, with 12 bases lying between them. The germline V gene has CDR1 MNHEY and CDR2 SVGAGI. The CDR3 DNA is TGTGCCAGCAGCCCGACAGACAACAATCAGCCCCAGCATTTT. Protein sequence: CASSPTDNNQPQHF.

The chain carries TRBV24-1 and TRBJ2-2, with 9 bases lining up with TRBD1. There are 14 residues in the CDR3. Germline V lookup: CDR1 KGHDR, CDR2 SFDVKD. V was pared by 9 bases and J by 6 bases, with 7 bases of the junction left unmatched. The CDR3 reads CATQRTGEAGELFF. The CDR3 DNA sequence: TGTGCCACCCAGAGGACAGGGGAGGCCGGGGAGCTGTTTTTT.

The gene calls are TRBV7-2 and TRBJ1-2; 8 nucleotides match TRBD1. The germline V gene encodes CDR1 SGHTA and CDR2 FQGNSA. Unmatched junction bases numbered 7, after V lost 5 bases and J lost 2 bases. This CDR3 is built from 15 residues. The CDR3 reads CASSPTGGRNYGYTF. The CDR3 coding sequence is TGTGCCAGCAGCCCAACAGGGGGTAGGAACTATGGCTACACCTTC.

This clone was found once. The chain couples TRBV5-4 to TRBJ1-2, with D perhaps TRBD1 (6 bases). Deletions cut 0 bases from V and 0 bases from J, with 9 bases between. Germline V lookup: CDR1 SGHNT, CDR2 YYREEE (reference sequence). The CDR3 totals 15 residues. The CDR3: CASSLATGTNYGYTF. The CDR3, as DNA: TGTGCCAGCAGCTTGGCGACAGGTACTAACTATGGCTACACCTTC.

The chain links TRBV19 to TRBJ2-1; D perhaps matches TRBD2 (5 bases). Trimming shortened V by 6 bases and J by 9 bases, and 18 bases separated the two germline ends. CDR3 length equals 14 residues. Germline lookup yields CDR1 LNHDA and CDR2 SQIVND (reference sequence). CDR3 bases: TGTGCCAGTAGCTGGCAGCCGGGGTTGTCTGAGCAGTTCTTC. Protein sequence: CASSWQPGLSEQFF.

This chain connects TRBV7-2 to TRBJ2-1, with TRBD2 matching over 8 bases. CDR1 is SGHTA, CDR2 FQGNSA, per germline. V was pared by 2 bases and J by 2 bases, with 5 bases of the junction left unmatched. The CDR3 has 16 residues. The CDR3 coding sequence is TGTGCCAGCAGCTTAAGAGCGGGGGCTACCTACAATGAGCAGTTCTTC. Amino acid sequence: CASSLRAGATYNEQFF.

In DNA, the CDR3 is TGCAGCGTTTCTGACCGGGAGGCTTTCTTT. Translating it yields CSVSDREAFF. The gene calls are TRBV29-1 and TRBJ1-1; D unresolved. The CDR3 is 10 residues long. Trimming pared 5 bases from V and 11 bases from J, leaving 12 bases between. Germline CDR1 is SQVTM and CDR2 is ANQGSEA.

The V call is TRBV4-2, the J call TRBJ2-3, with 15 positions matching TRBD2. The length of the CDR3 is 18 residues. V lost 4 bases, J lost 0 bases, and 5 bases stayed unmatched. Germline V CDR1 and CDR2: LGHNA, YNFKEQ. Here the CDR3 DNA reads TGTGCCAGCAGCCGCCGGACTAGCGGGGGGGCTAGCACAGATACGCAGTATTTT. Amino acid sequence: CASSRRTSGGASTDTQYF.

The rearrangement links TRBV19 to TRBJ2-2, with TRBD1 identical over 9 bases. Germline lookup yields CDR1 LNHDA and CDR2 SQIVND (reference sequence). The CDR3 spans 16 residues. The junction had 9 bases not matched to a gene; V was cut back by 4 bases and J by 6 bases. Written as DNA, the CDR3 is TGTGCCAGTAGTACCTCCGGTACAGGGGGCGCCGGGGAGCTGTTTTTT. It translates to CASSTSGTGGAGELFF.

CDR3 nucleotides: TGCGCCAGCAGCTTGGTAACAGCTAACACTGAAGCTTTCTTT. Translated: CASSLVTANTEAFF. The V and J genes are TRBV5-1 and TRBJ1-1; no clear D gene. Per germline, CDR1 SGHRS and CDR2 YFSETQ. With 0 bases removed from V and 2 bases from J, the gap between germline ends came to 8 bases. This CDR3 region has 14 residues.

The chain recombines TRBV28 with TRBJ2-2, with TRBD2 matching over 10 bases. Per the germline V gene, CDR1 is MDHEN and CDR2 is SYDVKM. After removal of 7 bases from V and 3 bases from J, the junction contained 11 bases not matched to a gene. The CDR3 runs to 17 residues. CDR3 DNA: TGTGCCAGCAAGGGGCTAGCGGGGGCCTCCGACACCGGGGAGCTGTTTTTT. It codes for CASKGLAGASDTGELFF.

This chain links TRBV3-1 (or the pseudogene TRBV3-2) with TRBJ2-5, with TRBD1 matching over 8 bases. The germline V gene encodes CDR1 LGHDT and CDR2 YNNKEL (reference sequence). The length of the CDR3 is 16 residues. The junction had 9 bases not matched to a gene; V was cut back by 4 bases and J by 2 bases. DNA of the CDR3: TGTGCCAGCAGCCCTTCTAGGACAGGGTCACAAGAGACCCAGTACTTC. Protein: CASSPSRTGSQETQYF.

V gene TRBV7-9 combines with J gene TRBJ1-5; D is undetermined. The CDR3 has 14 amino acids. V was cut by 6 bases and J by 4 bases, with 13 bases left in between. Per germline, CDR1 SEHNR and CDR2 FQNEAQ (reference sequence). The chain's CDR3 is CASSLVGVNQPQHF. The CDR3 DNA reads TGTGCCAGCAGTCTCGTCGGAGTAAATCAGCCCCAGCATTTT.

The chain joins TRBV6-1 to TRBJ2-7; a possible D gene is TRBD1 (6 bases). CDR3 size: 14 residues. Trimming stripped 2 bases from V and 2 bases from J, with 10 bases between. Germline CDR1 is MNHNS and CDR2 is SASEGT. The CDR3 loop reads CASSEQGGAYEQYF. The DNA of the CDR3 is TGTGCCAGCAGTGAACAAGGGGGAGCCTACGAGCAGTACTTC.

This rearrangement joins TRBV20-1 to TRBJ2-5; unclear D gene. Germline CDR1 reads DFQATT; CDR2 reads SNEGSKA (reference sequence). V shed 7 bases and J shed 3 bases, with 9 bases lying between them. The CDR3 is 11 residues long. CDR3: CSGQKKETQYF. The CDR3, as DNA: TGCAGTGGGCAGAAGAAAGAGACCCAGTACTTC.

The chain is built from TRBV5-5 and TRBJ2-7; TRBD2 aligns across 7 bases. Per germline, CDR1 SGHKS and CDR2 YYEKEE (reference sequence). The CDR3 loop spans 13 amino acids. The ends lost 1 base at V and 6 bases at J; junction bases unmatched: 4. CDR3 nucleotides: TGTGCCAGCAGCTTGTTTACGGGGGGCGAGCAGTACTTC. Translation: CASSLFTGGEQYF.

The chain employs TRBV4-3 and TRBJ2-2; D is unclear. V dropped 0 bases and J dropped 2 bases, with 4 bases sitting between them. This CDR3 has 14 amino acids. CDR1 and CDR2 from the germline V gene are LGHNA and YSLEER. The CDR3, as DNA: TGCGCCAGCAGCCAAGAGAGCAACACCGGGGAGCTGTTTTTT. Residues: CASSQESNTGELFF.